Here is one T cell receptor beta chain with its context. This clone was recorded a few times. Its antigen remains unidentified. No base-level quality is on record; no much larger clone is a single base apart. CDR1 SGHNT and CDR2 YENEEA were looked up in the germline V gene. The V end gives up 8 bases and the J end 5 bases, leaving 13 bases in the junction not matched to a gene. The cysteine opens and the phenylalanine closes a CDR3 of 16 amino acids. Left in the record is the CDR3 DNA by itself, 48 bases read in frame from the first base. The immunoSEQ Assay, a bias-controlled multiplex PCR, was used to amplify TCRbeta CDR3 regions from genomic DNA. The authors' pipeline ran thus. The number of nucleated cells in each sample was estimated from the amplification of reference gene primers within the assay. To quantify the absolute abundance of each unique TCRbeta CDR3 rearrangement, sequence reads were collapsed and filtered. For each sample, productive Simpson clonality was calculated as the square root of Simpson's diversity index across productive rearrangements. As stored in TCRdb, this immuneACCESS dataset retains in-frame rearrangements with V and J assigned. A fraction of the clones does not appear; measured against another copy, unresolved V genes explain less than half of the discrepancy, and the remainder lacks a known reason. V and J calls and clone size are those listed in that table; D and trimming were worked out from the DNA. Present in this sample are roughly 190,000 clones, around 81% of which were seen just once. In total, the top ten clones hold approximately 10% of the sample.

The sample originates from a study of blood T cell repertoires in COVID-19 (dated by TCRdb to about 2020). Background for the entire study: The collaborator samples originated in the United States, Italy and Spain and spanned the acute and convalescent phases of COVID-19. The prospective study material was composed of cDNA or gDNA derived from T cells, B-cell-depleted T cells, or PBMCs. The dataset comprised deeply sampled blood TCRbeta repertoires from subjects exposed to, actively infected with, or recovered from COVID-19. A freely available public database, intended as a resource for researchers studying the immune response to SARS-CoV-2, is where the repertoires were released. The samples were drawn from two sources: the first 160 participants of the ongoing ImmuneRACE study, and 1,000 to 1,500 subjects contributed by 6 global collaborators. The sample metadata nearly always contained a de-identified subject ID, COVID-19 status, age in years and sex. Where available, HLA class I and class II types were obtained from metadata supplied by the sample provider rather than from assay-based typing.

Here is what the overall study found, with its caveats: How much clinical and demographic metadata was included differed by source and by participant, and the metadata was provided uncurated.

One collaborating source in Seattle enrolled patients while the patients were actively infected and followed the patients over time throughout the course of disease. The collaborating institutions used their own protocols to collect whole blood in K2EDTA tubes. For TCRbeta analysis, collaborators shipped samples as frozen whole blood, isolated PBMCs, or DNA extracted from either of those sample types. The chain is made from TRBV11-3 and TRBJ2-1, with 9 bases in between that match TRBD2. The TCR was taken from a woman aged 35 to 49 with COVID-19, enrolled during active disease. Input material: peripheral blood. CDR3 sequence: CASSRDAGGFDNEQFF. DNA sequence: TGTGCCAGCTCTCGGGATGCGGGGGGGTTCGACAATGAGCAGTTCTTC. The reference TRBV11-3 and TRBJ2-1 proteins fill in what lies around the CDR3, so the full variable domain reads EAGVVQSPRYKIIEKKQPVAFWCNPISGHNTLYWYLQNLGQGPELLIRYENEEAVDDSQLPKDRFSAERLKGVDSTLKIQPAELGDSAVYLCASSRDAGGFDNEQFFGPGTRLTVL.